This T cell receptor beta chain originates from a study of cytomegalovirus exposure and HLA in healthy donors. The wider study: Of several hundred genotyped donors, roughly 81% grouped in the Caucasian-associated ancestry cluster. Study findings and constraints: About 87% or about 30% of the time was how often most TCR beta V segments were productive, according to an earlier analysis. The authors judged a highly shared variant cluster likely a sequencing artifact.

The primer mix had 60 Vbeta and 13 Jbeta primers. Profiled with immunoSEQ multiplex PCR; TCRdb holds only in-frame clones, not every one. The table includes about 100,000 clones, more than 70% detected once. Germline CDR1 is SNHLY and CDR2 is FYNNEI. The CDR3 sequence is 12 residues long. Trimming left V 4 bases short and J 0 bases short, with 4 bases between. For this clone: Its target is not known.

The rearrangement joins TRBV2 to TRBJ2-7; D not certain. The receptor's source is a man younger than 45 in good health and CMV-seronegative. Sequences were obtained from PBMCs. This CDR3 reads CASSALSYEQYF. The CDR3 DNA reads as TGTGCCAGCAGTGCTCTCTCCTACGAGCAGTACTTC.